A single sample is the source of the 32 T cell receptor beta chains below, sequenced in a study of T cell repertoires and Cas9 in healthy adults. Generated by immunoSEQ multiplex PCR, the TCRdb table keeps only in-frame clones and is missing some. The table records tens of thousands of clones, 85% to 95% of them present only once. Sequenced: CD4+ effector T cells (CD127+, CD25-, CD137-, CD154-) from PBMCs; culture status not recorded. The receptors stem from a human donor in good health.

V and J are TRBV11-1 and TRBJ2-3; D is undetermined. The CDR3 is made up of 12 amino acids. V lost 4 bases and J lost 4, with 6 bases in between. Germline V gene sequence: CDR1 SGHAT, CDR2 FQDESV (reference sequence). The CDR3 nucleotides read TGTGCCAGCAGCTCAGTGTCAGATACGCAGTATTTT. This translates into CASSSVSDTQYF.

The chain has TRBV28 and TRBJ2-7; 7 positions agree with TRBD1. Germline loops: CDR1 MDHEN, CDR2 SYDVKM. V lost 8 bases, J lost 4 bases, and 8 bases stayed unmatched. The length of the CDR3 is 13 residues. CDR3 in amino acids: CASGDRAVYEQYF. CDR3 DNA: TGTGCCAGCGGAGACAGGGCGGTGTACGAGCAGTACTTC. Drawing the rest from reference TRBV28 and TRBJ2-7, the complete variable domain is DVKVTQSSRYLVKRTGEKVFLECVQDMDHENMFWYRQDPGLGLRLIYFSYDVKMKEKGDIPEGYSVSREKKERFSLILESASTNQTSMYLCASGDRAVYEQYFGPGTRLTVT.

The CDR3 DNA reads as TGCGCCAGCAGCCAGGAGGGGATCTCGGCGGGGTACTACAATGAGCAGTTCTTC. Translating it yields CASSQEGISAGYYNEQFF. The rearrangement joins TRBV4-3 to TRBJ2-1, with TRBD2 as a possible D gene (6 bases). Between the trimmed V and J ends, which lost 3 bases and 3 bases, there was a span of 21 bases. The CDR3 totals 18 residues. Germline-derived CDR1 and CDR2 are LGHNA and YSLEER.

The count of this clone is one. The gene calls are TRBV6-1 and TRBJ1-4; TRBD1 agrees at 8 bases. The germline CDR1 and CDR2 sequences are MNHNS and SASEGT. With V trimmed by 0 bases and J by 11 bases, 8 bases remained unmatched. The length of the CDR3 is 15 residues. CDR3: CASSEAPQGAAKLFF. CDR3 DNA: TGTGCCAGCAGTGAAGCGCCCCAGGGGGCGGCGAAACTGTTTTTT.

The rearrangement links TRBV7-7 to TRBJ2-5; D is tentatively TRBD1 or TRBD2 (5 bases each). V was trimmed by 0 bases and J by 3 bases, leaving 11 bases between them. The V gene's germline CDR1 is SSHAT and CDR2 FNYEAQ (reference sequence). The CDR3 loop spans 15 amino acids. The CDR3 region is CASSLAGGGKETQYF. The CDR3 region has the DNA TGTGCCAGCAGCTTAGCGGGTGGGGGTAAAGAGACCCAGTACTTC.

The rearrangement links TRBV18 to TRBJ1-1; D perhaps matches TRBD1 (5 bases). Trimming removed 1 base from V and 2 bases from J, with 20 bases in between. The CDR3 sequence is 18 residues long. Per germline, CDR1 KGHSH and CDR2 LQKENI. CDR3 nucleotides: TGTGCCAGCTCACCACGGATCCGGGGGGTACCTCTCAACACTGAAGCTTTCTTT. Translating gives CASSPRIRGVPLNTEAFF.

Only one count was recorded for this clone. The chain combines TRBV19 with TRBJ1-1; no firm D call. Germline V lookup: CDR1 LNHDA, CDR2 SQIVND (reference sequence). The CDR3 covers 14 residues. V lost 6 bases to trimming and J lost 2 bases, with 13 bases between them. CDR3 bases: TGTGCCAGTAGAGAGCATCACGGTAACACTGAAGCTTTCTTT. Its protein product is CASREHHGNTEAFF.

The V call is TRBV11-3, the J call TRBJ1-1; TRBD1 is a possible D gene (5 bases). Germline V lookup: CDR1 SGHNT, CDR2 YENEEA. The CDR3 is made up of 12 amino acids. V lost 6 bases, J lost 11 bases, and 16 bases lay in between. The CDR3 loop is CASRGPTSWAFF. CDR3 coding DNA: TGTGCCAGCAGGGGACCCACATCTTGGGCTTTCTTT.

The chain combines TRBV10-2 with TRBJ2-2, with D perhaps matching TRBD1 or TRBD2 (6 bases each). V dropped 9 bases and J dropped 3 bases, with 14 bases sitting between them. The CDR3 has 14 residues. Looked up from germline, CDR1 is WSHSY and CDR2 is SAAADI. The CDR3 here is CARGASVDTGELFF. Here the CDR3 DNA reads TGCGCCAGGGGGGCTAGCGTAGACACCGGGGAGCTGTTTTTT.

The chain links TRBV11-1 to TRBJ1-1; 8 nucleotides agree with TRBD1. V dropped 5 bases and J dropped 5; count of bases not matched to a gene: 7. Germline V gives CDR1 SGHAT, CDR2 FQDESV (reference sequence). The CDR3 contains 14 residues. CDR3 bases: TGTGCCAGCAGCCAGACAGGGGATGGGACTGAAGCTTTCTTT. Amino acids: CASSQTGDGTEAFF.

The genes are TRBV5-1 and TRBJ2-1; D is tentatively TRBD1 or TRBD2 (6 bases each). Trimming pared 7 bases from V and 11 bases from J, leaving 22 bases between. This CDR3 is 14 amino acids long. Germline V gene lookup returns CDR1 SGHRS and CDR2 YFSETQ. CDR3 region: CASAGAGEEMKQFF. The CDR3 coding sequence is TGCGCCAGCGCCGGGGCAGGGGAGGAAATGAAGCAGTTCTTC.

The rearrangement links TRBV6-5 to TRBJ1-2; possible D gene TRBD1, 5 bases. This CDR3 contains 15 residues. Germline V CDR1 and CDR2: MNHEY, SVGAGI. V was trimmed by 4 bases and J by 0 bases, leaving 12 bases between them. CDR3 loop: CASSSGRGANYGYTF. The CDR3 coding sequence is TGTGCCAGCAGTTCGGGTAGAGGGGCTAACTATGGCTACACCTTC.

The chain carries TRBV7-8 and TRBJ1-2; no definite D call. This CDR3 comprises 12 residues. V shed 7 bases and J shed 4 bases, with 10 bases lying between them. Germline V CDR1 and CDR2: SGHVS, FQNEAQ. CDR3 bases: TGTGCCAGCACCTCTGGGCCCTATGGCTACACCTTC. Amino acid sequence: CASTSGPYGYTF.

The chain links TRBV6-1 to TRBJ2-5, with 7 bases fitting TRBD2. Germline V gene data show CDR1 as MNHNS and CDR2 as SASEGT. The CDR3 runs to 13 residues. V lost 6 bases and J lost 1; bases outside the gene matches: 2. DNA of the CDR3: TGTGCCAGCAGCCGCGGGGGCCAAGAGACCCAGTACTTC. This translates into CASSRGGQETQYF.

The chain recombines TRBV2 with TRBJ2-4; D is undetermined. The V end was cut by 0 bases, the J end by 0 bases, with 12 bases between. The CDR3 covers 17 residues. In germline, CDR1 is SNHLY, CDR2 FYNNEI. CDR3 coding DNA: TGTGCCAGCAGTGAAGCGATGGCAGATATAGCCAAAAACATTCAGTACTTC. It specifies CASSEAMADIAKNIQYF.

This clone was observed once. The chain has TRBV21-1 and TRBJ2-3; the DNA was not compared with TRBD2, the D call given in the table. TRBV21-1 is deemed a pseudogene. The CDR3 covers 16 residues. CDR3 region: CASSLPLAGETDTQYF. The CDR3 nucleotides read TGTGCCAGCAGCCTTCCACTAGCGGGAGAGACAGATACGCAGTATTTT.

V usage is TRBV29-1 and J usage is TRBJ1-2; tentatively, D is TRBD1 (5 bases). V lost 7 bases and J lost 3, with 15 bases in between. CDR1 SQVTM and CDR2 ANQGSEA come from the germline V gene. The CDR3 contains 13 residues. This CDR3 is CSAPRGSDYGYTF. CDR3 nucleotide sequence: TGCAGCGCCCCGCGGGGGTCGGACTATGGCTACACCTTC.

The chain is built from TRBV6-5 and TRBJ2-1; TRBD2 agrees at 8 bases. The trim removed 2 bases at V and 3 bases at J, leaving 3 bases unmatched. Per germline, CDR1 MNHEY and CDR2 SVGAGI. This CDR3 is built from 15 residues. CDR3 region: CASSYLRGDYNEQFF. CDR3 DNA sequence: TGTGCCAGCAGTTACCTGCGGGGGGACTACAATGAGCAGTTCTTC.

In DNA, the CDR3 is TGTGCCAGCAGCCATAGCGGGGGCCGCGAAGAGACCCAGTACTTC. This sequence encodes CASSHSGGREETQYF. V is TRBV7-9 and J is TRBJ2-5; 9 nucleotides match TRBD2. CDR3 length: 15 residues. The germline CDR1 and CDR2 sequences are SEHNR and FQNEAQ (reference sequence). Trimming at V came to 5 bases and at J to 3 bases, leaving 7 bases not matched to a gene. The whole variable domain, remainder taken from reference TRBV7-9 and TRBJ2-5, is DTGVSQNPRHKITKRGQNVTFRCDPISEHNRLYWYRQTLGQGPEFLTYFQNEAQLEKSRLLSDRFSAERPKGSFSTLEIQRTEQGDSAMYLCASSHSGGREETQYFGPGTRLLVL.

The chain combines TRBV12-5 with TRBJ2-6; D is perhaps TRBD1 (6 bases). Deletions cut 3 bases from V and 4 bases from J, with 10 bases between. Germline assignment: CDR1 LGHNT and CDR2 FRNRAP. This CDR3 is built from 15 residues. The CDR3 DNA is TGTGCTAGTGGTTTATCAGGGGCCGGGGCCAACGTCCTGACTTTC. The encoded protein is CASGLSGAGANVLTF.

This clone showed up just once. This chain uses TRBV4-3 with TRBJ2-3; D is possibly TRBD1 or TRBD2 (6 bases each). The CDR3 totals 18 residues. V shed 0 bases and J shed 4 bases, with 20 bases lying between them. Germline values: CDR1 LGHNA, CDR2 YSLEER. The CDR3: CASSQDERGPGVPDTQYF. The CDR3 DNA follows: TGCGCCAGCAGCCAAGATGAACGGGGGCCAGGGGTGCCAGATACGCAGTATTTT.

This chain joins TRBV4-3 and TRBJ1-1; D may be TRBD1 (5 bases). CDR3 length: 16 residues. Germline assignment: CDR1 LGHNA and CDR2 YSLEER. The V end lost 3 bases, the J end lost 5 bases, and 19 bases lay between the germline ends. CDR3 bases: TGCGCCAGCAGCCACACACGGGGCAATCCGGGGACTGAAGCTTTCTTT. Residues: CASSHTRGNPGTEAFF.

The CDR3 sequence: CASSLAGKSPLHF. The CDR3 nucleotides are TGTGCCAGCAGCTTGGCCGGGAAATCACCCCTCCACTTT. The rearrangement joins TRBV5-6 to TRBJ1-6; D call uncertain. CDR1 SGHDT and CDR2 YYEEEE come from the germline V gene. V was pared by 0 bases and J by 10 bases, with 8 bases between. CDR3 length equals 13 residues.

The chain recombines TRBV7-9 with TRBJ1-2, with D possibly TRBD1 on 5 matching bases. The CDR3 length is 16 residues. Between the trimmed V and J ends, which lost 6 bases and 3 bases, there was a span of 20 bases. Germline-derived CDR1 and CDR2 are SEHNR and FQNEAQ (reference sequence). For the CDR3, the DNA is TGTGCCAGCAGTCGCATGGGACTAAATCAGGACTATGGCTACACCTTC. Its protein product is CASSRMGLNQDYGYTF.

V gene TRBV11-2 combines with J gene TRBJ2-1; 9 bases line up with TRBD2. Germline CDR1 is SGHAT and CDR2 is FQNNGV. J lost 10 bases, V lost 5 bases, and 15 bases had no gene match. The length of the CDR3 is 16 residues. CDR3 sequence: CASSAVSGGQRGEQFF. The CDR3 DNA reads TGTGCCAGCAGCGCCGTTAGCGGGGGCCAACGGGGGGAGCAGTTCTTC.

V is TRBV4-1 and J is TRBJ1-4; D possibly corresponds to TRBD1 (5 bases). This CDR3 comprises 14 residues. Germline V CDR1 and CDR2: MGHRA, YSYEKL. V lost 2 bases, J lost 12 bases, and 16 bases lay in between. CDR3 coding DNA: TGCGCCAGCAGCCAACCGCTGGGACTGGGAGAACTGTTTTTT. It encodes CASSQPLGLGELFF.

This rearrangement joins TRBV6-6 to TRBJ2-1; 12 positions agree with TRBD2. The CDR3 is 13 residues long. With V trimmed by 4 bases and J by 9 bases, 1 base remained unmatched. From germline, CDR1 is MNHNY and CDR2 SVGAGI (reference sequence). CDR3 nucleotides: TGTGCCAGCAGTTCGACTAGCGGGGGTGAGCAGTTCTTC. Its protein is CASSSTSGGEQFF.

The gene calls are TRBV11-2 and TRBJ1-2, with a weak D call TRBD1 (5 bases). The CDR3 has 12 amino acids. Trimming left V 0 bases short and J 8 bases short, with 7 bases between. Germline V gene sequence: CDR1 SGHAT, CDR2 FQNNGV. CDR3 bases: TGTGCCAGCAGCTTAGAAGGGGTCGGCTACACCTTC. It is translated as CASSLEGVGYTF.

The chain has TRBV11-1 and TRBJ1-5; D call uncertain. CDR3 length: 13 residues. Germline V gene data show CDR1 as SGHAT and CDR2 as FQDESV (reference sequence). With 3 bases removed from V and 5 bases from J, the gap between germline ends came to 8 bases. The CDR3 spells CASSFNGDQPQHF. The DNA of the CDR3 is TGTGCCAGCAGCTTTAATGGGGATCAGCCCCAGCATTTT. The whole variable domain, remainder taken from reference TRBV11-1 and TRBJ1-5, is EAEVAQSPRYKITEKSQAVAFWCDPISGHATLYWYRQILGQGPELLVQFQDESVVDDSQLPKDRFSAERLKGVDSTLKIQPAELGDSAMYLCASSFNGDQPQHFGDGTRLSIL.

In its sample, this clone was seen once. The CDR3 loop is CASSLLGGMNTEAFF. The CDR3 bases are TGTGCCAGCAGCTTATTAGGTGGGATGAACACTGAAGCTTTCTTT. The chain links TRBV7-3 to TRBJ1-1; D not certain. Germline V gives CDR1 SGHTA, CDR2 FQGTGA. With 2 bases removed from V and 0 bases from J, the gap between germline ends came to 10 bases. This CDR3 comprises 15 residues.

V usage is TRBV10-3 and J usage is TRBJ2-5, with D maybe TRBD1 (6 bases). The CDR3 runs 15 residues. Trimming took 5 bases from V and 0 from J, leaving 13 bases between them. CDR1 and CDR2 from the germline V gene are ENHRY and SYGVKD. CDR3 sequence: CAISPGQSYQETQYF. The CDR3 nucleotides are TGTGCCATCAGTCCTGGACAGTCGTACCAAGAGACCCAGTACTTC.

The chain employs TRBV6-6 and TRBJ2-1; D remains unclear. The CDR3 extends over 12 amino acids. Between the trimmed V and J ends, which lost 5 bases and 9 bases, there was a span of 11 bases. CDR1 is MNHNY and CDR2 is SVGAGI in the germline V gene (reference sequence). CDR3 amino acids: CASSVTGPEQFF. The CDR3 region has the DNA TGTGCCAGCAGTGTTACCGGCCCTGAGCAGTTCTTC.